A single T cell receptor (beta chain) is shown here with its context. This clone's antigen is unknown. Per-base qualities were not stored, and no clone one base away is much larger. This sample is part of a study of blood T cell repertoires in COVID-19 (TCRdb year 2020). For context, the study as a whole: Samples covering the acute and convalescent phases of COVID-19 were provided by collaborators in the United States, Italy and Spain. Where available, HLA class I and class II types were taken from metadata supplied by the sample provider and were not determined by assay-based typing. The material from the prospective study consisted of cDNA or gDNA derived from T cells, B-cell-depleted T cells, or PBMCs. Nearly every sample came with metadata listing a de-identified subject ID, COVID-19 status, age in years and sex. The dataset comprised deeply sampled blood TCRbeta repertoires from subjects exposed to, actively infected with, or recovered from COVID-19. The samples were drawn from two sources: the first 160 participants of the ongoing ImmuneRACE study, and fewer than 1,500 subjects contributed by 6 global collaborators. The repertoires were released in a freely available public database meant as a resource for research on the immune response to SARS-CoV-2.

Whole blood was collected in K2EDTA tubes by collaborating institutions according to the institutions' own protocols. Collaborator samples were shipped for TCRbeta analysis as frozen whole blood, isolated PBMCs, or DNA extracted from either sample type. What the research found in general, with its limitations: The quantity of clinical and demographic metadata differed by source and by participant and was supplied without curation.

From a lookup of the germline V gene (reference sequence), CDR1 and CDR2 are MNHEY and SMNVEV. V and J lose 6 bases and 7 bases, and a span of 16 bases separates them. The CDR3 runs 14 amino acids, cysteine and phenylalanine included. Only the CDR3 portion is preserved as DNA: 42 bases, with reading frame beginning at the first base. The immunoSEQ Assay, a bias-controlled multiplex PCR, was used to amplify TCRbeta CDR3 regions from genomic DNA. For the original study's pipeline: The number of nucleated cells in each sample was estimated from the amplification of reference gene primers within the assay. Sequence reads were collapsed and filtered to measure the absolute abundance of every unique TCRbeta CDR3 rearrangement. Productive Simpson clonality was computed per sample as the square root of Simpson's diversity index over productive rearrangements. TCRdb provides this immuneACCESS table in a form limited to in-frame rearrangements. Some clones are lacking; in checked studies, under half of them reflect an unresolved V gene, and why the rest are absent is not known. The V and J calls and clone size are taken from that table; D and trimming were inferred from the DNA. The sample data list roughly 200,000 clones, and 75% to 90% of these were observed just once. Of the sample, less than 9% is held by the ten largest clones.

The V and J segments used are TRBV27 and TRBJ1-5; a weak D assignment points to TRBD1 (6 bases agree). The sample comprised peripheral blood. The source is a woman aged 60-75 years with acute or convalescent COVID-19. For the CDR3, the sequence is CASRPGVGGQPQHF. In nucleotide form, the sequence is TGTGCCAGCAGACCCGGAGTAGGGGGACAGCCCCAGCATTTT.